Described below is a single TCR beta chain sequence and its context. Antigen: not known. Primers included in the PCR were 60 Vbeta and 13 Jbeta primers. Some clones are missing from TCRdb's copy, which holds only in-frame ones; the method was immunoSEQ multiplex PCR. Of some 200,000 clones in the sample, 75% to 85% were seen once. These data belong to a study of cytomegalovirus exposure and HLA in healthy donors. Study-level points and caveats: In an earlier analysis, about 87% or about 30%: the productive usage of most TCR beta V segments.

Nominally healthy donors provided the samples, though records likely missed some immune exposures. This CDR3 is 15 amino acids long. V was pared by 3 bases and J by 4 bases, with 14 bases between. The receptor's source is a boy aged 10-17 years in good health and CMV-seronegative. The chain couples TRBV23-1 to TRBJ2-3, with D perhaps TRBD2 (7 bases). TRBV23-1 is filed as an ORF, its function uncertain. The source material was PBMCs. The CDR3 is CASSHHGGPPDTQYF. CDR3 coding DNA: TGCGCCAGCAGTCATCACGGGGGGCCTCCAGATACGCAGTATTTT.